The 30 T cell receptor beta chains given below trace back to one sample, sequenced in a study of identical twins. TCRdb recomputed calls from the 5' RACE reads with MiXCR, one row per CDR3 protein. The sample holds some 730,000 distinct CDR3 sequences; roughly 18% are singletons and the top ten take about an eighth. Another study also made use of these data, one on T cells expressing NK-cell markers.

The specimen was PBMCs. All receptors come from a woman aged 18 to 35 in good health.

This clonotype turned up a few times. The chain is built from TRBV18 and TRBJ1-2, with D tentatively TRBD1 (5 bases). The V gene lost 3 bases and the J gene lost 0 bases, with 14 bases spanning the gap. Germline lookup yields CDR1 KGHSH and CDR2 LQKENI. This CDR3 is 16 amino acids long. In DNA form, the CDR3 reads TGTGCCAGCTCACCGAGAAGGGACTATCCTAACTATGGCTACACCTTC. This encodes CASSPRRDYPNYGYTF.

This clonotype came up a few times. CDR3 DNA sequence: TGTGCCAGCAGTGAATGGTTGAACGAGCAGTACTTC. Translation gives CASSEWLNEQYF. The chain has TRBV6-1 and TRBJ2-7; D gene uncertain. The CDR3 consists of 12 residues. Trimming removed 2 bases from V and 5 bases from J, with 7 bases in between. Germline V CDR1 and CDR2: MNHNS, SASEGT.

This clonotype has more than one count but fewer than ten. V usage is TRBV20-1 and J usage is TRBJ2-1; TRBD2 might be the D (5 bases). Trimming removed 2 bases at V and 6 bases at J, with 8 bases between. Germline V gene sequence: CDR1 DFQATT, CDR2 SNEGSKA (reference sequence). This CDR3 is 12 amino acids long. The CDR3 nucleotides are TGCAGTGCTAGAAAACTAGTCAATGAGCAGTTCTTC. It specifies CSARKLVNEQFF.

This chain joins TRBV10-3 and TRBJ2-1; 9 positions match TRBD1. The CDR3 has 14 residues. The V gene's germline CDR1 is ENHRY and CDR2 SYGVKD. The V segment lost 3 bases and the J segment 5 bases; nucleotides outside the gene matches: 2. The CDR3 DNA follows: TGTGCCATCAGTGACGGACAGGGGAACAATGAGCAGTTCTTC. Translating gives CAISDGQGNNEQFF.

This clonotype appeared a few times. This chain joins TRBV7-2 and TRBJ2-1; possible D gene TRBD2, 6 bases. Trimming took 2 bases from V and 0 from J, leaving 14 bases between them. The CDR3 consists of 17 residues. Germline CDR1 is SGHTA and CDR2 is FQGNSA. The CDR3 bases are TGTGCCAGCAGCTTAATGGGAGGACTAAGCTCCTACAATGAGCAGTTCTTC. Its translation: CASSLMGGLSSYNEQFF.

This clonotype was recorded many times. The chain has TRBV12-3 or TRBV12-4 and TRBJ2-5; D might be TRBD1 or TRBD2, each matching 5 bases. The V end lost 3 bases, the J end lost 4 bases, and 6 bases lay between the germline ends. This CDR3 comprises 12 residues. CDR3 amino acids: CASSLGVETQYF. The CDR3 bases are TGTGCCAGCAGTTTGGGGGTAGAGACCCAGTACTTC.

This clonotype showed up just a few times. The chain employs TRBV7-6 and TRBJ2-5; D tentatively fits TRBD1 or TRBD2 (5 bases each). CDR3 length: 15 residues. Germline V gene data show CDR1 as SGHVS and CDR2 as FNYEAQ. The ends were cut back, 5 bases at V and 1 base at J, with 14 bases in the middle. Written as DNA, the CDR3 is TGTGCCAGCAGCCAACTGTGGGGACCCCAAGAGACCCAGTACTTC. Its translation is CASSQLWGPQETQYF.

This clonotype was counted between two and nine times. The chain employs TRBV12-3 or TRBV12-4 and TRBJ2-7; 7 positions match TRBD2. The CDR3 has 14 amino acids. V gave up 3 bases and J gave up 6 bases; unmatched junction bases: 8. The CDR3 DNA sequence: TGTGCCAGCAGTTTTCGGGGAAGCGGGGCCGAGCAGTACTTC. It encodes CASSFRGSGAEQYF.

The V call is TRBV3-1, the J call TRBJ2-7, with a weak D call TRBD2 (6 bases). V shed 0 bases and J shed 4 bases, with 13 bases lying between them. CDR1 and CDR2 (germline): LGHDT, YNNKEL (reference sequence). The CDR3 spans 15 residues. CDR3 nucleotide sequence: TGTGCCAGCAGCCAAGATCCGGACTACTCGTACGAGCAGTACTTC. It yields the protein CASSQDPDYSYEQYF.

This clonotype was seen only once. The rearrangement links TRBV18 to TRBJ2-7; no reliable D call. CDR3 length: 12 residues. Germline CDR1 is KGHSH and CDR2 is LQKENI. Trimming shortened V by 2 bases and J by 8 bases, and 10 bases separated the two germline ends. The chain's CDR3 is CASSPTDYKQYF. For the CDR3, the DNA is TGTGCCAGCTCACCAACGGATTACAAGCAGTACTTC.

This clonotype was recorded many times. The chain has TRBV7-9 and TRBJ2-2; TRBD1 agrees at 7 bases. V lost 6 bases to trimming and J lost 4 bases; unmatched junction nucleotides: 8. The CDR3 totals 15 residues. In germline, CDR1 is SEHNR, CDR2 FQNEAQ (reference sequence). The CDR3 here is CASSTDRDPTGELFF. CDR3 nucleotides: TGTGCCAGCAGTACCGACAGGGACCCCACCGGGGAGCTGTTTTTT.

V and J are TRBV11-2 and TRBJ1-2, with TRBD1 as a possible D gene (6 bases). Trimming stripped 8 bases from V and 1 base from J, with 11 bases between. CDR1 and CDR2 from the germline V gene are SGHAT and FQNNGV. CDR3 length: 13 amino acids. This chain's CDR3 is CASGGGSNYGYTF. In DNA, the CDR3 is TGTGCCAGCGGTGGGGGCAGTAACTATGGCTACACCTTC.

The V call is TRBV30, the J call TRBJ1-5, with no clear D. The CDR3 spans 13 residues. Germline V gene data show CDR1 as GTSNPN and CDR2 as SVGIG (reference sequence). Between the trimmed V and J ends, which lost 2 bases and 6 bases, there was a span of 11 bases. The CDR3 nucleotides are TGTGCCTGGAGTTTGGAGGGAACTCAGCCCCAGCATTTT. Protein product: CAWSLEGTQPQHF.

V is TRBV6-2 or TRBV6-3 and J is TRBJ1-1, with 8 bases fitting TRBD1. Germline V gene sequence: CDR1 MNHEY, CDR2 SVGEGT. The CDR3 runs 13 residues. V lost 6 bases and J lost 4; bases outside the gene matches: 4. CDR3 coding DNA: TGTGCCAGCAGGAAACAGGGGGGCACTGAAGCTTTCTTT. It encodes CASRKQGGTEAFF.

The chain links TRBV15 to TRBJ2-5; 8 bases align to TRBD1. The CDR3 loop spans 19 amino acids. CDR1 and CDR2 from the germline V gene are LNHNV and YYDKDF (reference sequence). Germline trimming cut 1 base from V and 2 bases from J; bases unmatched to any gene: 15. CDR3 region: CATSRAGTGVLLGQETQYF. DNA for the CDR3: TGTGCCACCAGCAGAGCGGGGACAGGAGTACTCCTCGGACAAGAGACCCAGTACTTC.

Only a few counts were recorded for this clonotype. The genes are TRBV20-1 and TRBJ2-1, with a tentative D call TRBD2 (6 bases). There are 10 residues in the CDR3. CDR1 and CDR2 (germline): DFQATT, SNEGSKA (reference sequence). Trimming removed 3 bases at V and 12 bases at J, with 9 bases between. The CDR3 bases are TGCAGTGCTAGTGGCGGGATGCAGTTCTTC. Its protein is CSASGGMQFF.

CDR3 nucleotides: TGCGCCAGCAGCCCGCCGGGACTAGGAGGCACCAATGAGCAGTTCTTC. As protein: CASSPPGLGGTNEQFF. The gene calls are TRBV5-1 and TRBJ2-1, with 8 bases aligning to TRBD2. J was trimmed by 6 bases and V by 4 bases; bases with no gene match: 12. The CDR3 runs to 16 residues. Germline CDR1 SGHRS, CDR2 YFSETQ.

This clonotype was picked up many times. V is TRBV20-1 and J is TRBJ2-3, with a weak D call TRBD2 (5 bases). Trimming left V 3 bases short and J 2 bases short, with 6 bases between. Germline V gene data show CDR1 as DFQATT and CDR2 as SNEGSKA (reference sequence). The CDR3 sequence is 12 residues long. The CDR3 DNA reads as TGCAGTGCTAGCGGGGTCACAGATACGCAGTATTTT. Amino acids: CSASGVTDTQYF.

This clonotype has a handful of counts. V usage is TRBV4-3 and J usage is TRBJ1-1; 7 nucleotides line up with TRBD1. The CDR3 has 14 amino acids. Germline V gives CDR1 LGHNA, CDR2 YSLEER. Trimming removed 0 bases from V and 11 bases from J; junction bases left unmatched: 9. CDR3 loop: CASSQDLRDRSAFF. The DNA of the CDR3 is TGCGCCAGCAGCCAAGACCTTAGGGACAGAAGTGCTTTCTTT.

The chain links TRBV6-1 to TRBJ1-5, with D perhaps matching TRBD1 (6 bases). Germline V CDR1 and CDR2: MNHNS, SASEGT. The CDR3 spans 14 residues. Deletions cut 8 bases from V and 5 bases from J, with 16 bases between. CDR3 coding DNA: TGTGCCAGCCTGGGCGGGGGCCCTCATCAGCCCCAGCATTTT. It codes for CASLGGGPHQPQHF.

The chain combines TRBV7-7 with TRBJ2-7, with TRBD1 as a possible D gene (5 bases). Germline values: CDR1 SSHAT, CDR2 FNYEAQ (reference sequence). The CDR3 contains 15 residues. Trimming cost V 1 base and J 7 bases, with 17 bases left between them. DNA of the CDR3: TGTGCCAGCAGCTTAGGAGACAGCTCCTACAATGAGCAGTACTTC. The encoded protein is CASSLGDSSYNEQYF.

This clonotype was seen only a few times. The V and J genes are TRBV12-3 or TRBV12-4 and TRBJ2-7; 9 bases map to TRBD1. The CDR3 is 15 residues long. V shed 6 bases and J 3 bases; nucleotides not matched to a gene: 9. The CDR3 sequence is CASSPVTGQGYEQYF. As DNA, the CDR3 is TGTGCCAGCAGCCCTGTCACGGGACAGGGCTACGAGCAGTACTTC.

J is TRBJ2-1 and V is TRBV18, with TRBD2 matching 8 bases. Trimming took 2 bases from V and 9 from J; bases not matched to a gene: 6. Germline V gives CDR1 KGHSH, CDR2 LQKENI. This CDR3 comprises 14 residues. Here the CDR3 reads CASSPTGGPGEQFF. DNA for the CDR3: TGTGCCAGCTCACCAACGGGAGGGCCCGGTGAGCAGTTCTTC.

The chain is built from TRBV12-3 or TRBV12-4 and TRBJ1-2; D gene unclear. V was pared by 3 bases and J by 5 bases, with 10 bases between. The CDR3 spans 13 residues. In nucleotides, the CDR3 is TGTGCCAGCAGTTTGCTGCAGTCATATGGCTACACCTTC. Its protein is CASSLLQSYGYTF.

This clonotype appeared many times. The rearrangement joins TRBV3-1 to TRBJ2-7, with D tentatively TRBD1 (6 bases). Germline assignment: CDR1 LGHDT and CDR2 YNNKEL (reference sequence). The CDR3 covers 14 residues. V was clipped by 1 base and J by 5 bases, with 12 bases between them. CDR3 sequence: CASSQGYRAHEQYF. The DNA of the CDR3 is TGTGCCAGCAGCCAAGGCTACAGGGCCCACGAGCAGTACTTC.

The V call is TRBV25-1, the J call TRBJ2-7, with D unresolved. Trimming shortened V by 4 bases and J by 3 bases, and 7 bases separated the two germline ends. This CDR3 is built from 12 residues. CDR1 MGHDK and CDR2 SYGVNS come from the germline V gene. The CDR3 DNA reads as TGTGCCAGCAGTGGGCCTATCTACGAGCAGTACTTC. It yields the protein CASSGPIYEQYF.

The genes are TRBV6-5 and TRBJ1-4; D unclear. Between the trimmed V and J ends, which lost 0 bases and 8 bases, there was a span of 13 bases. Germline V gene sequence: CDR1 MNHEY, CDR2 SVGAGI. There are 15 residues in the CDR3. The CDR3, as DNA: TGTGCCAGCAGTTACTCGAAGACGTCTTTGGAAAAACTGTTTTTT. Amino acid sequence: CASSYSKTSLEKLFF.

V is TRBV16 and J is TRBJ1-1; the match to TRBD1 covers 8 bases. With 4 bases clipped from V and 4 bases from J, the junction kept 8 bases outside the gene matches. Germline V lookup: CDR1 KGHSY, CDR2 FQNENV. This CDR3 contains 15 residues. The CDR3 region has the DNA TGTGCCAGCAGCCGGACAGGGCGAGGTGGCACTGAAGCTTTCTTT. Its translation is CASSRTGRGGTEAFF.

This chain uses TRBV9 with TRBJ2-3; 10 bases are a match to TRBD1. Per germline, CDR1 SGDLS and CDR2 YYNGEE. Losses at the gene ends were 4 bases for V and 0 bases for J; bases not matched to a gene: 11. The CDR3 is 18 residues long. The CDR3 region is CASSLTGDRGFSTDTQYF. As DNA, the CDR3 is TGTGCCAGCAGCCTCACCGGGGACAGGGGCTTTAGCACAGATACGCAGTATTTT.

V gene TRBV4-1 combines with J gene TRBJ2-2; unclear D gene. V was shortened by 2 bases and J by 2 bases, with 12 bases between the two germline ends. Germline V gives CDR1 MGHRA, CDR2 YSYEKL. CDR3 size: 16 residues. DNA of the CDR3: TGCGCCAGCAGCCAAAACGGTCGGCTAAACACCGGGGAGCTGTTTTTT. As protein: CASSQNGRLNTGELFF.